The source of this T cell receptor beta chain is a study of Ad26.COV2.S vaccination and SARS-CoV-2 variants. Study observations and caveats: Vaccinees displayed broader spike-specific TCR repertoires than placebo recipients.

Some clones are missing from TCRdb's copy, which holds only in-frame ones; the method was immunoSEQ multiplex PCR. Of hundreds of thousands of clones in the sample, roughly nine tenths were seen once. The length of the CDR3 is 16 residues. The V and J ends lost 5 bases and 7 bases, in that order; junction bases with no gene match: 8. Germline lookup yields CDR1 SGHAT and CDR2 FQNNGV. Treatment given: some 19 received Ad26.COV2.S at low or high dose, single or two shots; about 5 received placebo; per-sample allocation not given. The study sampled participants on day 63 after the first vaccine or placebo injection. A note on this clone: Its antigen is undetermined.

The chain recombines TRBV11-2 with TRBJ2-1; 13 bases align to TRBD2. The sequence derives from a person between 18 and 59 years old who received the Ad26.COV2.S COVID-19 vaccine or a placebo. The sequenced sample was peripheral blood, obtained in a trial of Ad26.COV2.S vaccine versus placebo. CDR3 loop: CASSGGILAGGNEQFF. For the CDR3, the DNA is TGTGCCAGCAGCGGGGGGATACTAGCGGGAGGGAATGAGCAGTTCTTC.